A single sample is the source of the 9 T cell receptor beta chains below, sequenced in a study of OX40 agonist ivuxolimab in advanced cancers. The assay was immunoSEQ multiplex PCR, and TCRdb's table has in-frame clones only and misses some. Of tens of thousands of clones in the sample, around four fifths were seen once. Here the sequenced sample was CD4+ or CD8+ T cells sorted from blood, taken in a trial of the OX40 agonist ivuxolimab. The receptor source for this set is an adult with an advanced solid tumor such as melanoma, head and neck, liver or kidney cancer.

For the CDR3, the DNA is TGTGCCAGCAGCTCCTTCCGGTTGGACCTGTATAGCAATCAGCCCCAGCATTTT. It specifies CASSSFRLDLYSNQPQHF. The chain links TRBV5-6 to TRBJ1-5; D is unclear. This CDR3 comprises 18 residues. Trimming left V 3 bases short and J 0 bases short, with 19 bases between. From germline, CDR1 is SGHDT and CDR2 YYEEEE. Variable domain in full (rest from reference TRBV5-6 and TRBJ1-5): DAGVTQSPTHLIKTRGQQVTLRCSPKSGHDTVSWYQQALGQGPQFIFQYYEEEERQRGNFPDRFSGHQFPNYSSELNVNALLLGDSALYLCASSSFRLDLYSNQPQHFGDGTRLSIL.

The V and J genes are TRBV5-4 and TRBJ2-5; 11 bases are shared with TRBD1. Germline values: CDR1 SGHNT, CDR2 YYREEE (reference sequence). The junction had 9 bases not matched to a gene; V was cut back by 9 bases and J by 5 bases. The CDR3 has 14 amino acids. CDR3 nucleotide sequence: TGTGCCATTTGGGACAGGGGGAGGGAGGAGACCCAGTACTTC. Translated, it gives CAIWDRGREETQYF.

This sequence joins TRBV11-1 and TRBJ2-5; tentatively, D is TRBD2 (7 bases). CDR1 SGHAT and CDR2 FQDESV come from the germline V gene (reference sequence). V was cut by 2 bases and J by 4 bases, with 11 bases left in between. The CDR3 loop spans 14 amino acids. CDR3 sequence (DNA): TGTGCCAGCAGCTTACTCGGGGGGCCAGAGACCCAGTACTTC. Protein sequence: CASSLLGGPETQYF.

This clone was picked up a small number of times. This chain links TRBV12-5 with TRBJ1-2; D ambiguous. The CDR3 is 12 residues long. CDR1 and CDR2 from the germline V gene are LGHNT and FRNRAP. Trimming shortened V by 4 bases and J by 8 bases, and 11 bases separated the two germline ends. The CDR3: CASGSWGVGYTF. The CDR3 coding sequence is TGTGCTAGTGGTTCTTGGGGAGTGGGCTACACCTTC.

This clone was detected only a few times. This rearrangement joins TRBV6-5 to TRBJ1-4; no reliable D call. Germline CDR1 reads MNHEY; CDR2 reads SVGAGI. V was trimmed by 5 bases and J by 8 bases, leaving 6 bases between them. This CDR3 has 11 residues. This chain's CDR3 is CASSPGEKLFF. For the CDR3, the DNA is TGTGCCAGCAGTCCTGGGGAAAAACTGTTTTTT.

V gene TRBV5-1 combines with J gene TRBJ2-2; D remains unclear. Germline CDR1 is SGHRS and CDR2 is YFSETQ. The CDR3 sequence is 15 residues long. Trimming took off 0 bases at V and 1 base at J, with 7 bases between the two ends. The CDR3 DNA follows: TGCGCCAGCAGCTTGGGATTTCTGAACACCGGGGAGCTGTTTTTT. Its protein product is CASSLGFLNTGELFF.

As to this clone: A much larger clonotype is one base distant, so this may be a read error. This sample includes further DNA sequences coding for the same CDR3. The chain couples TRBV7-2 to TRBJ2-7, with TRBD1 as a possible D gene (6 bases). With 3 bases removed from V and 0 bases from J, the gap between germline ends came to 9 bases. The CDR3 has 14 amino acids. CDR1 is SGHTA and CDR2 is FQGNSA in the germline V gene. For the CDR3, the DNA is TGTGCCAGCAGCTTCGTGGACAGCTCCTACGAGCAGTACTTC. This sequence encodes CASSFVDSSYEQYF.

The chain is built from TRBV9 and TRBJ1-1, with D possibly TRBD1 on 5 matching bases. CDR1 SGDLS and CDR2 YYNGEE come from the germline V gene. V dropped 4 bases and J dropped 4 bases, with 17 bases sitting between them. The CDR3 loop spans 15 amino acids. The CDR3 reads CASSSDGGGGTEAFF. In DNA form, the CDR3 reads TGTGCCAGCAGCTCCGACGGGGGTGGAGGCACTGAAGCTTTCTTT. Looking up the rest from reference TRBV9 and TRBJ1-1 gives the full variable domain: DSGVTQTPKHLITATGQRVTLRCSPRSGDLSVYWYQQSLDQGLQFLIQYYNGEERAKGNILERFSAQQFPDLHSELNLSSLELGDSALYFCASSSDGGGGTEAFFGQGTRLTVV.

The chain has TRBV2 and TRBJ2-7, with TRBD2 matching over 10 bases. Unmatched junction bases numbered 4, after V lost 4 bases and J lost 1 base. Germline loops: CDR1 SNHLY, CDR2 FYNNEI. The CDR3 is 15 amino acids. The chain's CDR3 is CASSGGLARSYEQYF. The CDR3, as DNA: TGTGCCAGCAGTGGGGGACTAGCGCGATCCTACGAGCAGTACTTC. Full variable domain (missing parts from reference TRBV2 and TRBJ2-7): EPEVTQTPSHQVTQMGQEVILRCVPISNHLYFYWYRQILGQKVEFLVSFYNNEISEKSEIFDDQFSVERPDGSNFTLKIRSTKLEDSAMYFCASSGGLARSYEQYFGPGTRLTVT.